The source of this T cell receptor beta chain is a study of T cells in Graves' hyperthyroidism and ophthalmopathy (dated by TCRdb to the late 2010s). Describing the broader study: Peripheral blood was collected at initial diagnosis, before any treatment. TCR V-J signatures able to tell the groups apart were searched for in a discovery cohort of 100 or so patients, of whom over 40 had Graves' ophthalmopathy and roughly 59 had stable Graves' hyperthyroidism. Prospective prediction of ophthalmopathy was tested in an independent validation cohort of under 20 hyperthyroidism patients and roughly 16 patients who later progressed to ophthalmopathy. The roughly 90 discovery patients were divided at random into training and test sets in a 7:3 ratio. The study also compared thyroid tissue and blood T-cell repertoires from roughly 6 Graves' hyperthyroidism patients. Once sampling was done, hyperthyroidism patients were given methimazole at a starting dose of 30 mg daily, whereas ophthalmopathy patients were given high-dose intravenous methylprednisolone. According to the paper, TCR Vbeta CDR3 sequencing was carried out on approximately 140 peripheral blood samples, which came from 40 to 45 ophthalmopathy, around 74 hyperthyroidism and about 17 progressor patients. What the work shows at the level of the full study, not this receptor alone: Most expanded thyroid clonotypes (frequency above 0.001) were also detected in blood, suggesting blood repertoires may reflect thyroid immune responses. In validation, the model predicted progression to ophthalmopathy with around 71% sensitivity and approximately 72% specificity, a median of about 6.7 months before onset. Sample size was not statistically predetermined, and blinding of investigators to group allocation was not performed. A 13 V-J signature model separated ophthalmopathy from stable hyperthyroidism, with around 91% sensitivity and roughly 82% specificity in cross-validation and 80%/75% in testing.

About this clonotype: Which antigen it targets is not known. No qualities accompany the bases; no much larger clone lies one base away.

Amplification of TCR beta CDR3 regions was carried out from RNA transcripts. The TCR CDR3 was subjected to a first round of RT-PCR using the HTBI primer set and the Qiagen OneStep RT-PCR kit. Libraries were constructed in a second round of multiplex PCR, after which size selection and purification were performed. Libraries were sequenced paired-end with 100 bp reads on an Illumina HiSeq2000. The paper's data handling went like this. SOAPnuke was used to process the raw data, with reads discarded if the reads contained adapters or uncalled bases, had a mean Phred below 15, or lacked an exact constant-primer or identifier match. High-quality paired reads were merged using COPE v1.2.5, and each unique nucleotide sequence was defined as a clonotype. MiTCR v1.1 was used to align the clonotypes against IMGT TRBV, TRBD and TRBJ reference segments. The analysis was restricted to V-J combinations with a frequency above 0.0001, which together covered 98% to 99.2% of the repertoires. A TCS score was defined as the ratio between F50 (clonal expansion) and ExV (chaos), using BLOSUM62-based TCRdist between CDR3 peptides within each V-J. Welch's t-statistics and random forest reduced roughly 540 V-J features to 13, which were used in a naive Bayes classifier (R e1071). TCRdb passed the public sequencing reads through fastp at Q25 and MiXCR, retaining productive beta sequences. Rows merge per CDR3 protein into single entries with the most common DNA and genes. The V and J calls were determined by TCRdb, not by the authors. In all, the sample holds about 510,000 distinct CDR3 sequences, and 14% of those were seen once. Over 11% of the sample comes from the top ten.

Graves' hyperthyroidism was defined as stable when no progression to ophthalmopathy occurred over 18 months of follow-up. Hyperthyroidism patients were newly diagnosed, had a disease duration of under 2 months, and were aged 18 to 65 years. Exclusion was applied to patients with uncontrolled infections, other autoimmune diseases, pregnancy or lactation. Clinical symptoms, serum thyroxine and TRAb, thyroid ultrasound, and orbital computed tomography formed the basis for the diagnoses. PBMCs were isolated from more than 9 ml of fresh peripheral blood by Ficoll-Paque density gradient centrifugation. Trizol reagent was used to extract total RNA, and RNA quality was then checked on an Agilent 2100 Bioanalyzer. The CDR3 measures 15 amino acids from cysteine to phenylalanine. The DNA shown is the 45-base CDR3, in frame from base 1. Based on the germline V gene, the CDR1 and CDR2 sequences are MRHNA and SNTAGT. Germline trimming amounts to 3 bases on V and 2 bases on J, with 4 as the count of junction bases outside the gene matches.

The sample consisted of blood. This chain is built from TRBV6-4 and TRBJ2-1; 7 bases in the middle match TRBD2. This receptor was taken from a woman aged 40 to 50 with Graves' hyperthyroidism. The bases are TGTGCCAGCAGTGAAAAGGGACTACCCTACAATGAGCAGTTCTTC. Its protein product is CASSEKGLPYNEQFF.